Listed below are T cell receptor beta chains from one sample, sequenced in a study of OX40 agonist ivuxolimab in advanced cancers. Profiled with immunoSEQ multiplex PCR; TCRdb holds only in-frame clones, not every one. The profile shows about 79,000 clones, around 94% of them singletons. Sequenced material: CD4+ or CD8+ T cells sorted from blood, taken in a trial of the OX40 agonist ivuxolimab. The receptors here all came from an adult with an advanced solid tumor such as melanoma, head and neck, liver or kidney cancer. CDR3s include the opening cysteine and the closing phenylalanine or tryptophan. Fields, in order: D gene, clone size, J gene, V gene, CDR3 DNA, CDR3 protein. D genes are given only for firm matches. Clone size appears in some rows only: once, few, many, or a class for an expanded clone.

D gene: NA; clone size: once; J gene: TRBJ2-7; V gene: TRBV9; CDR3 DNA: TGTGCCAGCTCACTCGGGGGCTTTAGCTCCTACGAGCAGTACTTC; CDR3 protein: CASSLGGFSSYEQYF
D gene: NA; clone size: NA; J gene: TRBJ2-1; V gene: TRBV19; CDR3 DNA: TGTGCCAGTAGTTCAGGGCAGTACAATGAGCAGTTCTTC; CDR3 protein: CASSSGQYNEQFF
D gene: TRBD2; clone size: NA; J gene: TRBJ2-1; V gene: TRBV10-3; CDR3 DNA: TGTGCCAACCGGGCCCTAGCGGGAGGGGCGGTCAATGAGCAGTTCTTC; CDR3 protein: CANRALAGGAVNEQFF
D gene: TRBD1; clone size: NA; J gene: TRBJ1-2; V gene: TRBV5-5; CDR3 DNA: TGTGCCAGCAGCTTGAAGGGGGACAGGGGTTCCTATGGCTACACCTTC; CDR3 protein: CASSLKGDRGSYGYTF
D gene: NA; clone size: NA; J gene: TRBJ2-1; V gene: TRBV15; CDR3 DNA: TGTGCCACCAGCAGGGCACCCCCAACGGTTGAGCAGTTCTTC; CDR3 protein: CATSRAPPTVEQFF
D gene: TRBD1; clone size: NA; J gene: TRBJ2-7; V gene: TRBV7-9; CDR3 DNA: TGTGCCAGCAGCCCTCGACAGGGCGGCTACGAGCAGTACTTC; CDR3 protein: CASSPRQGGYEQYF
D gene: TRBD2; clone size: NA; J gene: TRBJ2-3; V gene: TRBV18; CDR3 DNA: TGTGCCAGCTCTGCGGGACTAGCCTCCACAGATACGCAGTATTTT; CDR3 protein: CASSAGLASTDTQYF
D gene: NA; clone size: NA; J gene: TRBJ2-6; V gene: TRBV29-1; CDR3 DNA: TGCAGCGTTATCTCTGGGGCCAACGTCCTGACTTTC; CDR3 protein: CSVISGANVLTF
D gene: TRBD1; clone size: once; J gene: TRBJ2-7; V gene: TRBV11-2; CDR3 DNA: TGTGCCAGCAGCACCGGACAGGGCAGAGGGACCTACGAGCAGTACTTC; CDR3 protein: CASSTGQGRGTYEQYF
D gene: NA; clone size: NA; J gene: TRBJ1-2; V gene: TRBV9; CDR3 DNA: TGTGACCCCAGGGGTGGCTACACCTTC; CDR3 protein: CDPRGGYTF
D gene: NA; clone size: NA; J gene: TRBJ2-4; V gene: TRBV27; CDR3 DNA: TGTGCCAGCAGTAACGGACTAGAGGGGGGGAGGGAGTACTTC; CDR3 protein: CASSNGLEGGREYF
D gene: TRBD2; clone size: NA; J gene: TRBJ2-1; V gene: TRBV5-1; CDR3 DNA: TGCGCCAGCAGCTCCGGACTAGCGGGTGGGGAGCAGTTCTTC; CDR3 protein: CASSSGLAGGEQFF
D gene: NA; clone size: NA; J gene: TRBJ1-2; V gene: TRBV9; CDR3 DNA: TGTGCCAGCAGCGTAGATAGGGTCTACACCTTC; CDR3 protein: CASSVDRVYTF
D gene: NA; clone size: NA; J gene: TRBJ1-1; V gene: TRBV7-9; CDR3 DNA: TGTGCCAGCAAGGACGGGACGGTTAACACTGAAGCTTTCTTT; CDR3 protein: CASKDGTVNTEAFF
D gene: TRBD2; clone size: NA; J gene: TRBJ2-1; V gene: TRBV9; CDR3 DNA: TGTGCCAGCAGCGTAGCTACTAGCGGAGAATACAATGAGCAGTTCTTC; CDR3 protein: CASSVATSGEYNEQFF
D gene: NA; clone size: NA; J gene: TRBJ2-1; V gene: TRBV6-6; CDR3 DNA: TGTGCCAGCAGTTACGGTCTAGGCTTCGCCTACGAGCAGTTCTTC; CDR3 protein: CASSYGLGFAYEQFF
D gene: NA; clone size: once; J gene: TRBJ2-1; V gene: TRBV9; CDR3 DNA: TGTGCCAGCAGCGAGGAGGGGGCTCGATTCAATGAGCAGTTCTTC; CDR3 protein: CASSEEGARFNEQFF
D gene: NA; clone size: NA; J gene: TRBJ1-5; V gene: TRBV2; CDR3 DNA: TGTGCCAGCAGCCCGAATAGCAATCAGCCCCAGCATTTT; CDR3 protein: CASSPNSNQPQHF
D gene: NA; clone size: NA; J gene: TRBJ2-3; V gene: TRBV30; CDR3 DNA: TGTGCCTGGAGCGGAGGGGTTTCAGATACGCAGTATTTT; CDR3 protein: CAWSGGVSDTQYF
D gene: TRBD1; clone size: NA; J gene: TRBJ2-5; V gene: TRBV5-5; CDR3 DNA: TGTGCCAGCAGCCGCCTGGGACAGGAAGGGCAAGAGACCCAGTACTTC; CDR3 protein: CASSRLGQEGQETQYF
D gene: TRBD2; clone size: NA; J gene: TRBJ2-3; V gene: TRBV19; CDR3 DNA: TGTGCCAGTAGTATAGGGGGGGGGTCCCCTACGCAGTATTTT; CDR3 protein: CASSIGGGSPTQYF
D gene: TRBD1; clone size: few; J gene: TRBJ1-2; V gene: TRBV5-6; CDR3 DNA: TGTGCCAGCAGCTTGGGGCAGGGGGGAGGCTACACCTTC; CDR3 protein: CASSLGQGGGYTF
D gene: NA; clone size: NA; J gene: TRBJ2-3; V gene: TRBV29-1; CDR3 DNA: TGCAGCGTTGCCTTACAGGGTGGGGTAGATACGCAGTATTTT; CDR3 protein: CSVALQGGVDTQYF
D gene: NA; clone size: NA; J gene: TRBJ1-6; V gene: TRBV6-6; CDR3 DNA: TGTGCCGCAGCATCGGGTTGGGGTTCACCCCTCCACTTT; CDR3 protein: CAAASGWGSPLHF
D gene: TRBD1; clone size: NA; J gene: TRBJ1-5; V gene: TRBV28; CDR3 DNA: TGTGCCAGCAGTCAACAGGGGGCGAGCAATCAGCCCCAGCATTTT; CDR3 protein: CASSQQGASNQPQHF
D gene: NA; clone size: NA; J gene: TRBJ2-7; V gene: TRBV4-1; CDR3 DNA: TGCGCCAGCAGCCAAGAAAGAACTAGCTCCTACGAGCAGTACTTC; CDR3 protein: CASSQERTSSYEQYF